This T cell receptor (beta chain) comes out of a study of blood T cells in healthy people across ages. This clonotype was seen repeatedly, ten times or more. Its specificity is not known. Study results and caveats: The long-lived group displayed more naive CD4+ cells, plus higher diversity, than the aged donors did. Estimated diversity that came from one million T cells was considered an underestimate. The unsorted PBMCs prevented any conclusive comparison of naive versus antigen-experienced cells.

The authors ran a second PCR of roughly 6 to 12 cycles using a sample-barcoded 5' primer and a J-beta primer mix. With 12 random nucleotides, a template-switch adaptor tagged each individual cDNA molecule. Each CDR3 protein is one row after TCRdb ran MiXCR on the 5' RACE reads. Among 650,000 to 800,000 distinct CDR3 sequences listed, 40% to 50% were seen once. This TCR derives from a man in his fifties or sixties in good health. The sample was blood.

The CDR3: CATEGTGIRGEQYF. The CDR3 DNA is TGTGCCACGGAAGGGACAGGCATTAGGGGTGAGCAGTACTTC. V and J are TRBV24-1 and TRBJ2-5; 8 nucleotides align to TRBD1. Germline CDR1 reads KGHDR; CDR2 reads SFDVKD. The CDR3 runs to 14 residues. The J segment lost 11 bases and the V segment lost 10 bases, leaving 17 bases of the junction unmatched.